This T cell receptor beta chain is drawn from a study of PD-L1 blockade in urothelial cancer. As for the study in general: Peripheral blood specimens exhibited a median yield of around 150,000 T cells.

Time point meaning: peripheral blood 6 weeks after treatment start. Germline V gene lookup returns CDR1 KGHSH and CDR2 LQKENI. The V end lost 4 bases, the J end lost 0 bases, and 11 bases lay between the germline ends. CDR3 size: 15 residues. TCRdb's copy holds only in-frame clones and misses some; the assay was immunoSEQ multiplex PCR. The sample lists fewer than 50,000 clones; 65% to 90% were seen once. V and J are TRBV18 and TRBJ2-3; D is perhaps TRBD1 (6 bases). The clonotype was recovered from a man in his sixties with urothelial cancer. The sequences come from PBMCs, collected around atezolizumab (anti-PD-L1) treatment. The CDR3 DNA reads as TGTGCCAGCTCACAGGACAGAACCAGCACAGATACGCAGTATTTT. Translation: CASSQDRTSTDTQYF.